The clone carrying this T cell receptor beta chain was counted a single time. The antigen is unknown. Each TCR beta cDNA library carried unique molecular identifiers. A population of 1 to 10 million T cells gave rise to about 500,000 cDNA molecules. TCRdb reanalysed the PCR reads using MiXCR and keeps one entry per CDR3 protein. The sample carries approximately 440,000 distinct CDR3 sequences, over 35% recorded once. These data belong to a study of post-analysis software for immune sequencing data. General study results and limits: Five or six TRBV segments, TRBV5-6, TRBV5-1 and TRBV20-1 among them, were found more frequent in patients than controls.

V lost 5 bases, J lost 5 bases, and 13 bases stayed unmatched. The CDR3 runs to 16 residues. Looked up from germline, CDR1 is MDHEN and CDR2 is SYDVKM. Sequenced input: blood. V and J are TRBV28 and TRBJ2-5, with 8 positions matching TRBD1. This sequence was found in a girl aged 5-17 years with multiple sclerosis. CDR3 DNA sequence: TGTGCCAGCAGTCTTTACTACTCAGGGGGCGCGGAGACCCAGTACTTC. Protein sequence: CASSLYYSGGAETQYF.